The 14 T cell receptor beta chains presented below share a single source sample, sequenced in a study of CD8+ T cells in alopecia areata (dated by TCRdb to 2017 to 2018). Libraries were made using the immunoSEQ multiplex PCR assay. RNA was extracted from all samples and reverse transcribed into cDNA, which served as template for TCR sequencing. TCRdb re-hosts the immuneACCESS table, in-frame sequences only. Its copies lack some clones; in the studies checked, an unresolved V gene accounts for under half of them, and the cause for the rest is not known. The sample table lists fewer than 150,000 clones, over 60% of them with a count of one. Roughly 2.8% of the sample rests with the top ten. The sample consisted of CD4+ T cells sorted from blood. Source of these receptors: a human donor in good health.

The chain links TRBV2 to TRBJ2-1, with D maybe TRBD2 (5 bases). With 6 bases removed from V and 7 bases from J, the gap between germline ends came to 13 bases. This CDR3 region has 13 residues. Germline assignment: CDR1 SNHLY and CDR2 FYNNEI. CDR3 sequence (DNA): TGTGCCAGCAGCCTAGAGGGCTTGAATGAGCAGTTCTTC. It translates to CASSLEGLNEQFF.

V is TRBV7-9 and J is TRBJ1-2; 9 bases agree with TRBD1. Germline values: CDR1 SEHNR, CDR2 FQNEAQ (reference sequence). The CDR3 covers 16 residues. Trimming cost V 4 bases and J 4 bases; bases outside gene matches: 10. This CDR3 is CASSSGPGQGTYGYTF. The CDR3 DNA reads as TGTGCCAGCAGCTCCGGGCCGGGACAGGGTACCTATGGCTACACCTTC.

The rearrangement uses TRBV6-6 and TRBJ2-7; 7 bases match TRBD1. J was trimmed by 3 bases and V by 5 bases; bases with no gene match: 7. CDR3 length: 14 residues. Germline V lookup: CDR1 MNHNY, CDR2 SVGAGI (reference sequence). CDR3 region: CASSTPGQIYEQYF. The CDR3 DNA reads TGTGCCAGCAGTACCCCGGGACAGATCTACGAGCAGTACTTC.

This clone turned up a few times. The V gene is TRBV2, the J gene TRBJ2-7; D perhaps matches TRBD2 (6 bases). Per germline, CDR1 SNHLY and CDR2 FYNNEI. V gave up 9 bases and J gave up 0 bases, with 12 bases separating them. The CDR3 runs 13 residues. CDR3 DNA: TGTGCCAGTGGCCGGGGGACCTCCTACGAGCAGTACTTC. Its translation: CASGRGTSYEQYF.

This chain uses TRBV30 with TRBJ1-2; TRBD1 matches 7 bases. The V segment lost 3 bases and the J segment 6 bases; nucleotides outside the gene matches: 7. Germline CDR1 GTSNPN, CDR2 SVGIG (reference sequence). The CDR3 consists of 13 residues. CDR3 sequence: CAWRGTAVNGYTF. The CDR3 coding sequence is TGTGCCTGGAGGGGGACAGCAGTCAATGGCTACACCTTC. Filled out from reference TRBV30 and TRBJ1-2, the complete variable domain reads SQTIHQWPATLVQPVGSPLSLECTVEGTSNPNLYWYRQAAGRGLQLLFYSVGIGQISSEVPQNLSASRPQDRQFILSSKKLLLSDSGFYLCAWRGTAVNGYTFGSGTRLTVV.

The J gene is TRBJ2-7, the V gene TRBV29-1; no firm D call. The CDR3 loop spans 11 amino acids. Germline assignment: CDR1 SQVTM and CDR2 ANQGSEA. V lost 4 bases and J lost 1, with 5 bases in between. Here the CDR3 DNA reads TGCAGCGTTGTGGATTCCTACGAGCAGTACTTC. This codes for CSVVDSYEQYF.

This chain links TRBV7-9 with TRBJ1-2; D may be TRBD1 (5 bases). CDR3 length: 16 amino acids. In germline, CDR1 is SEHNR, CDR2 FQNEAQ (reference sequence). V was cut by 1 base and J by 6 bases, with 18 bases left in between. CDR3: CASSLEGPPRGDGYTF. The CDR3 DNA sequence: TGTGCCAGCAGCTTAGAAGGGCCTCCTAGGGGCGATGGCTACACCTTC.

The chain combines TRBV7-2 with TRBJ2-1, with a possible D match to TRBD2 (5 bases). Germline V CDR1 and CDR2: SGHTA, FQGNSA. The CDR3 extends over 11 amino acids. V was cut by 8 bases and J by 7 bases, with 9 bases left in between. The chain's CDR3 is CASRAGNEQFF. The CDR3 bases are TGTGCCAGCCGGGCGGGTAATGAGCAGTTCTTC. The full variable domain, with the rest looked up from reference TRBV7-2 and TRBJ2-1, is GAGVSQSPSNKVTEKGKDVELRCDPISGHTALYWYRQSLGQGLEFLIYFQGNSAPDKSGLPSDRFSAERTGGSVSTLTIQRTQQEDSAVYLCASRAGNEQFFGPGTRLTVL.

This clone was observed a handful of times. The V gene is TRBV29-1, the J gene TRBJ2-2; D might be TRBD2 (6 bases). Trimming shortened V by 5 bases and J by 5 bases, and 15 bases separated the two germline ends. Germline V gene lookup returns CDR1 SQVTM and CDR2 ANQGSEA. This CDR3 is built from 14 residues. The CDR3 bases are TGCAGCGTTCCGGGACTTTGGGAGACCGGGGAGCTGTTTTTT. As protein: CSVPGLWETGELFF.

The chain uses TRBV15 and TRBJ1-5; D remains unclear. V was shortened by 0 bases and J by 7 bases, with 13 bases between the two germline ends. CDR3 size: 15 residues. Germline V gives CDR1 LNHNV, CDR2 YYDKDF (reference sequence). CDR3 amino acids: CATSRDLAEGQPQHF. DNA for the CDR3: TGTGCCACCAGCAGAGATTTGGCTGAAGGACAGCCCCAGCATTTT.

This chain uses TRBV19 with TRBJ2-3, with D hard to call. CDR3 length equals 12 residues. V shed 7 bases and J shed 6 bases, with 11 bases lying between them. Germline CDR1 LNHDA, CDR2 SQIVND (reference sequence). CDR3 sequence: CASIGTADTQYF. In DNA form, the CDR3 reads TGTGCCAGTATCGGTACAGCGGATACGCAGTATTTT. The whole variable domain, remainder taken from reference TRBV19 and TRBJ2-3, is DGGITQSPKYLFRKEGQNVTLSCEQNLNHDAMYWYRQDPGQGLRLIYYSQIVNDFQKGDIAEGYSVSREKKESFPLTVTSAQKNPTAFYLCASIGTADTQYFGPGTRLTVL.

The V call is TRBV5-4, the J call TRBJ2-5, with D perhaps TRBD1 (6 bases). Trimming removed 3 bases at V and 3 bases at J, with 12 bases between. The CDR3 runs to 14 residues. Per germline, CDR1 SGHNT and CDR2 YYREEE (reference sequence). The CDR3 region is CASSSKTGEETQYF. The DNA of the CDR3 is TGTGCCAGCAGCTCAAAGACAGGCGAAGAGACCCAGTACTTC.

CDR3 amino acids: CASSYSAGAGETQYF. The CDR3 bases are TGTGCCAGCAGTTACTCAGCGGGGGCCGGGGAGACCCAGTACTTC. The chain links TRBV6-5 to TRBJ2-5; the match to TRBD2 covers 8 bases. The germline V gene has CDR1 MNHEY and CDR2 SVGAGI. The CDR3 is made up of 15 amino acids. J gave up 5 bases and V 0 bases, and 5 bases lay outside the gene matches.

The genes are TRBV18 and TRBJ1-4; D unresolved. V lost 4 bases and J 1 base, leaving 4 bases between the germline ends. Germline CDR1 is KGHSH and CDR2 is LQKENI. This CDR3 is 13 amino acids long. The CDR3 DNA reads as TGTGCCAGCTCACGGGGAACTAATGAAAAACTGTTTTTT. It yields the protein CASSRGTNEKLFF.